This is a list of T cell receptor beta chains from one sample in a study of blood T cell repertoires in COVID-19. Sequencing used immunoSEQ multiplex PCR; TCRdb keeps in-frame clones, though not all of them. The sample records roughly 41,000 clones, 70% to 90% being singletons. Input material: PBMCs or T cells enriched from blood (not recorded which). Every receptor here comes from a woman in her forties or fifties who had recovered from COVID-19. Both conserved end residues are part of each CDR3. D genes are given only for firm matches. Clone size, where shown, is once, few, many, or a class for clones that have expanded.

V	D	J	size	DNA	CDR3
TRBV30	.	TRBJ1-1	.	TGTGCCTGGAGATCCCTCGAGGGGGTGTACACTGAAGCTTTCTTT	CAWRSLEGVYTEAFF
TRBV12-3/TRBV12-4	TRBD1	TRBJ1-5	.	TGTGCCAGCAATACAGGGGGCGATCAGCCCCAGCATTTT	CASNTGGDQPQHF
TRBV30	TRBD1	TRBJ1-6	.	TGTGCCTGGAGTGTAACAGGGGGACCACCCCTCCACTTT	CAWSVTGGPPLHF
TRBV19	TRBD1	TRBJ1-1	.	TGTGCCAGTAGTATCGACAGGGAGAACACTGAAGCTTTCTTT	CASSIDRENTEAFF
TRBV18	.	TRBJ2-5	.	TGTGCCAGCTCACCATCCGGAGGGGATAGAGAGACCCAGTACTTC	CASSPSGGDRETQYF
TRBV3-1/TRBV3-2	.	TRBJ2-5	.	TGTGCCAGCAGCCGGGCGGGCGGGGAGACCCAGTACTTC	CASSRAGGETQYF
TRBV11-2	.	TRBJ2-1	.	TGTGCCAGCAGCTTCTCAAGGGAGGCTGAGCAGTTCTTC	CASSFSREAEQFF
TRBV28	.	TRBJ1-2	.	TGTGCCAGCAGTTCAGGGATGAGGGGCTACACCTTC	CASSSGMRGYTF
TRBV7-3	.	TRBJ1-2	.	TGTGCCAGCAGTCCAAACGGGGATGGCTACACCTTC	CASSPNGDGYTF
TRBV7-2	.	TRBJ1-2	.	TGTGCCAGCAGCTTAGGCTTCCGGGGTTCCCACTATGGCTACACCTTC	CASSLGFRGSHYGYTF
TRBV28	TRBD1	TRBJ1-4	.	TGTGCCAGCAGCACCACCGGGACAGGGGTAGTAAAACTGTTTTTT	CASSTTGTGVVKLFF
TRBV28	.	TRBJ1-2	.	TGTGCCAGCAGTTTCGGAGGTTGGGATGGCTACACCTTC	CASSFGGWDGYTF
TRBV7-2	TRBD1	TRBJ2-7	.	TGTGCCAGCAGCTTAGCCGGGACAGGGGAGTACGAGCAGTACTTC	CASSLAGTGEYEQYF
TRBV14	.	TRBJ1-4	.	TGTGCCAGCAGCCTTGAACTTTTGTCAGAAAAACTGTTTTTT	CASSLELLSEKLFF
TRBV18	TRBD1	TRBJ1-4	.	TGTGCCAGCTCACCACGGACAGGGGGTAACGAAAAACTGTTTTTT	CASSPRTGGNEKLFF
TRBV9	TRBD2	TRBJ2-1	.	TGTGCCAGCAGCGCGCGGGTGGGGACTAGCGGTTCCAATGAGCAGTTCTTC	CASSARVGTSGSNEQFF
TRBV30	.	TRBJ2-5	.	TGTGCCTGGAGTGCAGGAAGGGGAGAGACCCAGTACTTC	CAWSAGRGETQYF
TRBV7-2	.	TRBJ1-1	.	TGTGCCAGCAGCGCCCGGGAGGCGCCGAACACTGAAGCTTTCTTT	CASSAREAPNTEAFF
TRBV3-1/TRBV3-2	.	TRBJ2-3	.	TGTGCCAGCAGCCAAATTAATACGCAGTATTTT	CASSQINTQYF
TRBV9	TRBD1	TRBJ1-6	.	TGTGCCAGCAGCGTGACAGGGGGCGCAGGAAATTCACCCCTCCACTTT	CASSVTGGAGNSPLHF
TRBV2	TRBD1	TRBJ2-3	.	TGTGCCAGCAGTGTTCATTTGATAGGGACAGGGTGGGGTACGCAGTATTTT	CASSVHLIGTGWGTQYF
TRBV5-1	TRBD2	TRBJ2-1	.	TGCGCCAGCAGAACTAGCGGGAGCTCCTACAATGAGCAGTTCTTC	CASRTSGSSYNEQFF
TRBV5-1	TRBD1	TRBJ2-5	.	TGCGCCAGCAGCTTGGACAGGGGAGAGCGGGAGACCCAGTACTTC	CASSLDRGERETQYF
TRBV28	.	TRBJ1-5	.	TGTGCCAGCAGTTCCATGAACTACAATCAGCCCCAGCATTTT	CASSSMNYNQPQHF
TRBV6-6	.	TRBJ1-4	.	TGTGCCAGCAGTTACGGCCGACTGTCAACTAATGAAAAACTGTTTTTT	CASSYGRLSTNEKLFF
TRBV3-1/TRBV3-2	.	TRBJ2-5	.	TGTGCCAGCAGCAGATCGGACTTGACTGAGGCCCAGTACTTC	CASSRSDLTEAQYF
TRBV18	.	TRBJ1-5	.	TGTGCCAGCTCACAGACAGAAGGGGGTCAGCCCCAGCATTTT	CASSQTEGGQPQHF
TRBV7-2	.	TRBJ2-4	.	TGTGCCAGCAGCCCCGGGGGAGTAGCCAAAAACATTCAGTACTTC	CASSPGGVAKNIQYF
TRBV6-5	.	TRBJ2-5	once	TGTGCCAGCAGTTACTCGAGCCAAAAAGAGACCCAGTACTTC	CASSYSSQKETQYF
TRBV28	.	TRBJ2-3	.	TGTGCCAGCAATACGGGAGTTATTGGGGATACGCAGTATTTT	CASNTGVIGDTQYF
TRBV2	.	TRBJ1-2	.	TGTGCCAGCAGCCGCAGTGTCGCTGGCTACACCTTC	CASSRSVAGYTF
TRBV4-2	.	TRBJ1-4	.	TGTGCCAGCAGCCAAGAGAGTTCAGGGTTGGAAAAACTGTTTTTT	CASSQESSGLEKLFF
TRBV7-9	.	TRBJ2-7	.	TGTGCCAGCAGCTTATCGCAGAACTCCTACGAGCAGTACTTC	CASSLSQNSYEQYF
TRBV18	TRBD1	TRBJ2-1	once	TGTGCCAGCTCAGAAGACAGGGACACGTACAATGAGCAGTTCTTC	CASSEDRDTYNEQFF
TRBV3-1/TRBV3-2	.	TRBJ2-1	.	TGTGCCAGCAGCCAAGACAACGGGGCCTACAATGAGCAGTTCTTC	CASSQDNGAYNEQFF
TRBV12-3/TRBV12-4	.	TRBJ2-3	few	TGTGCCAGCACTCAATCCTACACAGATACGCAGTATTTT	CASTQSYTDTQYF
TRBV7-8	TRBD2	TRBJ2-5	.	TGTGCCAGCAGCGCCAGACTAGCGAGGGAGACCCAGTACTTC	CASSARLARETQYF
TRBV20-1	TRBD2	TRBJ2-1	.	TGCAGTGCTAGTGGGACTAGCGGCAACAATGAGCAGTTCTTC	CSASGTSGNNEQFF
TRBV29-1	.	TRBJ1-2	once	TGCAGCGTTGTTGACAGCTACTATGGCTACACCTTC	CSVVDSYYGYTF
TRBV7-2	TRBD2	TRBJ2-5	.	TGTGCCAGCAGCTTAGCGTTGGTGACTAGCGGTCTGCAAGAGACCCAGTACTTC	CASSLALVTSGLQETQYF
TRBV5-4	TRBD2	TRBJ2-5	.	TGTGCCAGCAGCAAGGGGCTAGCGGGACAAGAGACCCAGTACTTC	CASSKGLAGQETQYF
TRBV19	TRBD1	TRBJ2-2	.	TGTGCCAGTAGTACCCCCCTGGCCGGGACAGAGAGGGCCGGGGAGCTGTTTTTT	CASSTPLAGTERAGELFF
TRBV15	.	TRBJ2-1	.	TGTGCCACCAGCGATCTGAGCACAGGCTCCTACAATGAGCAGTTCTTC	CATSDLSTGSYNEQFF
TRBV12-3/TRBV12-4	.	TRBJ1-4	.	TGTGCCAGCAGCCCGGGACACCGGCTCCTGTTTTTT	CASSPGHRLLFF
TRBV19	.	TRBJ1-1	.	TGTGCCAGTAGTCTGGGGGCGGGCACTGAAGCTTTCTTT	CASSLGAGTEAFF
TRBV30	TRBD1	TRBJ1-3	.	TGTGCCTGGAGTCAAACGTTAGGGGGCGCGGGAAACACCATATATTTT	CAWSQTLGGAGNTIYF
TRBV5-1	TRBD1	TRBJ2-5	.	TGCGCCAGCACGACCCGGGACAGGGTGTCGGAGACCCAGTACTTC	CASTTRDRVSETQYF
TRBV5-8	TRBD1	TRBJ1-4	.	TGTGCCAGCAGCTCAGGAGGACAGGGGCATGAAAAACTGTTTTTT	CASSSGGQGHEKLFF
TRBV4-2	TRBD2	TRBJ2-1	.	TGTGCCAGCAGCCCCCGGATAGCGGGAAGGGATGAGCAGTTCTTC	CASSPRIAGRDEQFF
TRBV27	TRBD2	TRBJ2-5	.	TGTGCCAGCAGTGCCCGCGTAGCGGGAGGGCCAGGGGAGACCCAGTACTTC	CASSARVAGGPGETQYF
TRBV3-1/TRBV3-2	TRBD1	TRBJ2-7	.	TGTGCCAGCAGCCAGGTTGGGCCCGGGACAGGGGGCTTTTACGAGCAGTACTTC	CASSQVGPGTGGFYEQYF
TRBV28	TRBD1	TRBJ2-7	.	TGTGCCAGCTACAGACAGGGTTCCTACGAGCAGTACTTC	CASYRQGSYEQYF
TRBV21-1	.	TRBJ2-5	.	TGTGCCAGCAGCACCTGGACAGGGGATCGTGAGACCCAGTACTTC	CASSTWTGDRETQYF
TRBV11-2	TRBD1	TRBJ1-3	once	TGTGCCAGCAGCCACGGACAGGGGGCTAGAAACACCATATATTTT	CASSHGQGARNTIYF
TRBV18	.	TRBJ2-1	once	TGTGCCAGCTCACCTTGGCAGGGTTCCTACAATGAGCAGTTCTTC	CASSPWQGSYNEQFF